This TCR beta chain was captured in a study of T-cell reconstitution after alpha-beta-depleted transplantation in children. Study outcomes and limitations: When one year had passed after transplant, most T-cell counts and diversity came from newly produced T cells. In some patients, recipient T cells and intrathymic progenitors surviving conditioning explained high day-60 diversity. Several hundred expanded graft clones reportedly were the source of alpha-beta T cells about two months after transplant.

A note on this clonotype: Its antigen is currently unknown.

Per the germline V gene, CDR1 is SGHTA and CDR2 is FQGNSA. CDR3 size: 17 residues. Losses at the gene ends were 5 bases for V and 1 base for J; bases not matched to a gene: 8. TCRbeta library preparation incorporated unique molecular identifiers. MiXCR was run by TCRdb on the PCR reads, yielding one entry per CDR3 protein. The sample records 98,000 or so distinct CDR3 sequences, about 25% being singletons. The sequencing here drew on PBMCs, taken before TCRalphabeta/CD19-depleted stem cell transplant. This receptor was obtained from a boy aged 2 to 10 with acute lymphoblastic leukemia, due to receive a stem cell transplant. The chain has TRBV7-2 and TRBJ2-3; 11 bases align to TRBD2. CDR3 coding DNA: TGTGCCAGCAGCCTCCGGACTAGCGGGTATGGCACAGATACGCAGTATTTT. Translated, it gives CASSLRTSGYGTDTQYF.